This TCR beta chain was identified during a study of cytomegalovirus exposure and HLA in healthy donors. Comments on this clone: The antigen is unknown.

Regarding donors, all were healthy bone marrow donors. The PCR contained 60 Vbeta and 13 Jbeta primers. Assay: immunoSEQ multiplex PCR; the TCRdb copy retains only in-frame clones and omits some. The profile shows 200,000 to 250,000 clones, less than 85% of them singletons. The germline V and J ends were trimmed by 3 bases and 4 bases, with 8 bases remaining between them. This CDR3 has 13 amino acids. The germline V gene encodes CDR1 SGHRS and CDR2 YFSETQ. Study-wide points: An analysis was carried out later, and it reportedly showed fewer N-insertions in an Asian-associated ancestry cluster than the approximately 610-donor mean. Cytomegalovirus association was listed for 150 or so TCR beta chains.

J is TRBJ1-5 and V is TRBV5-1, with D hard to call. This receptor was obtained from a man between 18 and 35 years old in good health and CMV-seronegative. Sequencing input: PBMCs. The CDR3 is CASSSEPNQPQHF. The CDR3, as DNA: TGCGCCAGCAGCTCCGAGCCGAATCAGCCCCAGCATTTT.